This T cell receptor (beta chain) was profiled in a study of T cells in Graves' hyperthyroidism and ophthalmopathy. Study conclusions and caveats: The model forecast ophthalmopathy, anticipating it by a median roughly 6.3 months before onset.

Exclusions: uncontrolled infection, other autoimmune disease, pregnancy, lactation. Germline loops: CDR1 LGHDT, CDR2 YNNKEL (reference sequence). The V and J ends lost 8 bases and 1 base respectively, with 11 bases between them. The CDR3 spans 13 residues. Amplified TCR beta CDR3 regions derived from RNA transcripts. The primer set for the first-round RT-PCR of the TCR CDR3 was HTBI. TCRdb re-analysed the multiplex PCR reads in MiXCR, keeping a single row per CDR3 protein. Of about 600,000 distinct CDR3 sequences in the sample, 16% were seen once. This clonotype was counted at least ten times. The antigen is unknown.

The sequence was collected from a woman aged 40 to 50 with Graves' ophthalmopathy. The specimen was blood. The V gene is TRBV3-1, the J gene TRBJ1-1; the D is unclear. CDR3 sequence reads: CASSQGRNTEAFF. In DNA form, the CDR3 reads TGTGCCAGCTCACAAGGACGGAACACTGAAGCTTTCTTT.